This is a list of T cell receptor beta chains from one sample in a study of beta chain features in type 1 diabetes. The protocol was immunoSEQ multiplex PCR, while the TCRdb copy is restricted to in-frame clones and leaves out a portion. The table includes around 300,000 clones, 11% detected once. The specimen was naive CD4+ T cells from blood. These receptors all come from a woman under 40 in good health. Each CDR3 is given with its conserved first and last residue. Fields, in order: clone size, V gene, D gene, J gene, CDR3 DNA, CDR3 protein. A D gene is named only where the DNA matches it firmly. Clone size is given for some rows only: seen once, a few or many times, or a class if the clone is expanded.

size: few; V: TRBV4-2; D: TRBD2; J: TRBJ2-2; DNA: TGTGCCAGCAGCCCACAACTAGCGGGAGTGGCCGGGGAGCTGTTTTTT; CDR3: CASSPQLAGVAGELFF
size: few; V: TRBV14; D: TRBD2; J: TRBJ2-7; DNA: TGTGCCAGCAGTCTTAGCGGGAGAGTGTTCTACGAGCAGTACTTC; CDR3: CASSLSGRVFYEQYF
size: few; V: TRBV6-5; D: TRBD1; J: TRBJ1-4; DNA: TGTGCCAGCAGTTATCGCCTTGGGACAGGGATCTTTTTT; CDR3: CASSYRLGTGIFF
size: .; V: TRBV2; D: TRBD2; J: TRBJ2-2; DNA: TGTGCCAGGGCTAGCGGGAGGAACACCGGGGAGCTGTTTTTT; CDR3: CARASGRNTGELFF
size: .; V: TRBV10-3; D: TRBD2; J: TRBJ2-1; DNA: TGTGCCATCAGTGAGTCGTACAGGCTAGCGGGAAATGAGCAGTTCTTC; CDR3: CAISESYRLAGNEQFF
size: few; V: TRBV27; D: .; J: TRBJ2-5; DNA: TGTGCCAGCGGTCCGACGCACAGTGGGAGGGGGATACCCAAAGAGACCCAGTACTTC; CDR3: CASGPTHSGRGIPKETQYF
size: few; V: TRBV29-1; D: TRBD1; J: TRBJ2-3; DNA: TGCATTGGGACAGACACCACAGATACGCAGTATTTT; CDR3: CIGTDTTDTQYF
size: few; V: TRBV30; D: .; J: TRBJ1-5; DNA: TGTGCCTGGAGTACCCTCTCGAGCAGGTTCAATCAGCCCCAGCATTTT; CDR3: CAWSTLSSRFNQPQHF
size: few; V: TRBV6-5; D: .; J: TRBJ2-3; DNA: TGTGCCAGCATCGCGACGGGTACAGATACGCAGTATTTT; CDR3: CASIATGTDTQYF
size: few; V: TRBV7-2; D: .; J: TRBJ1-2; DNA: TGTGCCAGCAGCTCCTCGGAGGGCTATGGCTACACCTTC; CDR3: CASSSSEGYGYTF
size: few; V: TRBV7-2; D: TRBD2; J: TRBJ2-3; DNA: TGTGCCAGCAGCTCACGACTAGCGAACACAGATACGCAGTATTTT; CDR3: CASSSRLANTDTQYF
size: .; V: TRBV25-1; D: .; J: TRBJ2-7; DNA: TGTGCCAGCAGTGAATCCCAGGCAGGGGCCTACGAGCAGTACTTC; CDR3: CASSESQAGAYEQYF
size: .; V: TRBV2; D: .; J: TRBJ1-3; DNA: TGTGCCAGCAGGGGGACATCTGGAAACACCATATATTTT; CDR3: CASRGTSGNTIYF
size: few; V: TRBV7-2; D: .; J: TRBJ2-3; DNA: TGTGCCAGCAGCTTAACGGGAGTACTTCGCACAGATACGCAGTATTTT; CDR3: CASSLTGVLRTDTQYF
size: few; V: TRBV15; D: .; J: TRBJ2-7; DNA: TGTGCCACCAGCAGAGACAGCGTTAGCTCCTACGAGCAGTACTTC; CDR3: CATSRDSVSSYEQYF
size: few; V: TRBV10-3; D: .; J: TRBJ1-5; DNA: TGTGCCATCAGTGAGTCGGGACATTATAGCAATCAGCCCCAGCATTTT; CDR3: CAISESGHYSNQPQHF
size: few; V: TRBV14; D: TRBD1; J: TRBJ1-2; DNA: TGTGCCAGCAGCCACCGCTCGGACAGGGGCTATGGCTACACCTTC; CDR3: CASSHRSDRGYGYTF
size: few; V: TRBV5-6; D: TRBD2; J: TRBJ2-1; DNA: TGTGCCAGCAGCTTGGGGGCGGGAGGACTGAATGAGCAGTTCTTC; CDR3: CASSLGAGGLNEQFF
size: .; V: TRBV9; D: TRBD1; J: TRBJ2-1; DNA: TGTGCCAGCAGCTACCTGACAGGGAGCTCCTACAATGAGCAGTTCTTC; CDR3: CASSYLTGSSYNEQFF
size: few; V: TRBV28; D: .; J: TRBJ2-7; DNA: TGTGCCAGCAGTTTAGTGGGAGGCGAGCAGTACTTC; CDR3: CASSLVGGEQYF
size: .; V: TRBV9; D: TRBD1; J: TRBJ1-1; DNA: TGTGCCAGCAGCGTAGACAGGGGGCAAGCTTTCTTT; CDR3: CASSVDRGQAFF
size: .; V: TRBV11-3; D: .; J: TRBJ2-3; DNA: TGTGCCAGCAGCCGGTCTGGCACGGGGACAGATACGCAGTATTTT; CDR3: CASSRSGTGTDTQYF
size: few; V: TRBV25-1; D: TRBD2; J: TRBJ2-3; DNA: TGTGCCAGCAGTGATTGGGAGGGCAGCACAGATACGCAGTATTTT; CDR3: CASSDWEGSTDTQYF
size: few; V: TRBV2; D: .; J: TRBJ1-5; DNA: TGTGCCAGCAGACAGGCCCTTCTGAGCAATCAGCCCCAGCATTTT; CDR3: CASRQALLSNQPQHF
size: .; V: TRBV19; D: .; J: TRBJ2-5; DNA: TGTGCCAGTAGTATAGTAGGCGGCGAGACCCAGTACTTC; CDR3: CASSIVGGETQYF
size: .; V: TRBV4-2; D: TRBD1; J: TRBJ2-1; DNA: TGTGCCAGCAGCCAAGGGGACAGGGGTCTTAAGGCGAATGAGCAGTTCTTC; CDR3: CASSQGDRGLKANEQFF
size: .; V: TRBV18; D: .; J: TRBJ2-5; DNA: TGTGCCAGCTCCCTCCAAGAGACCCAGTACTTC; CDR3: CASSLQETQYF
size: few; V: TRBV23-1; D: TRBD1; J: TRBJ1-4; DNA: TGCGCCAGCAGTCTCGATCGTGGGACAGTGCTGAATGAAAAACTGTTTTTT; CDR3: CASSLDRGTVLNEKLFF
size: .; V: TRBV25-1; D: .; J: TRBJ2-7; DNA: TGTGCCAGCAGTGCAGGGTCCTACGAGCAGTACTTC; CDR3: CASSAGSYEQYF
size: few; V: TRBV28; D: .; J: TRBJ2-7; DNA: TGTGCCAGCAGGGCCTACCGGAGACTCGGGGAGCAGTACTTC; CDR3: CASRAYRRLGEQYF
size: few; V: TRBV19; D: .; J: TRBJ2-7; DNA: TGTGCCAGTAGTATGGCAGGGAAAACCTACGAGCAGTACTTC; CDR3: CASSMAGKTYEQYF
size: few; V: TRBV19; D: .; J: TRBJ2-7; DNA: TGTGCCAGTAGCCTCAGGGTTTCCTACGAGCAGTACTTC; CDR3: CASSLRVSYEQYF